These 26 T cell receptor beta chains were sequenced from one sample in a study of post-analysis software for immune sequencing data. Whole-study findings and limits: Patients carried roughly 5 TRBV segments more frequently than controls did, and TRBV5-6, TRBV5-1 and TRBV20-1 were among them.

Included in the TCR beta cDNA libraries were unique molecular identifiers. TCRdb reanalysed the PCR reads using MiXCR and keeps one entry per CDR3 protein. The sample lists fewer than 850,000 distinct CDR3 sequences; 30% were seen once. These receptors have no known antigen. Input material: blood. These receptors originate from a girl aged 5-17 years with multiple sclerosis.

There are a few counts of this clonotype. The rearrangement uses TRBV10-3 and TRBJ2-3; D may match TRBD1 or TRBD2 (5 bases each). Germline CDR1 reads ENHRY; CDR2 reads SYGVKD. The CDR3 contains 14 residues. The germline V and J ends were trimmed by 3 bases and 2 bases, with 9 bases remaining between them. The CDR3 sequence: CAISDSGPTDTQYF. The CDR3 DNA follows: TGTGCCATCAGTGATTCGGGGCCCACAGATACGCAGTATTTT.

The V and J genes are TRBV3-1 and TRBJ2-3; 9 nucleotides match TRBD2. CDR3 length equals 15 residues. Germline trimming cut 4 bases from V and 7 bases from J; bases unmatched to any gene: 9. CDR1 and CDR2 from the germline V gene are LGHDT and YNNKEL (reference sequence). CDR3 DNA: TGTGCCAGCAGCCGACTGACCGGGACTAGCAATACGCAGTATTTT. This sequence encodes CASSRLTGTSNTQYF.

This clonotype was counted a few times. The chain has TRBV6-1 and TRBJ2-7; the match to TRBD1 covers 9 bases. V shed 7 bases, J shed 2 bases, and the junction held 9 bases outside the gene matches. CDR3 length equals 15 residues. Germline V gene data show CDR1 as MNHNS and CDR2 as SASEGT. The CDR3 coding sequence is TGTGCCAGCATCCCGGGACAGGGAATGCCCTACGAGCAGTACTTC. The encoded protein is CASIPGQGMPYEQYF.

J is TRBJ2-1 and V is TRBV6-2 or TRBV6-3; 9 nucleotides align to TRBD2. Trimming took 2 bases from V and 7 from J; bases not matched to a gene: 6. Germline values: CDR1 MNHEY, CDR2 SVGEGT. The CDR3 loop spans 15 amino acids. In DNA, the CDR3 is TGTGCCAGCAGTTACGCGACTAGCGGTAAGAATGAGCAGTTCTTC. Amino acids: CASSYATSGKNEQFF.

This clonotype has more than one count but fewer than ten. DNA of the CDR3: TGCAGTGCTAGACGATTTTACCCGGAAGAGACCCAGTACTTC. Its translation: CSARRFYPEETQYF. The chain employs TRBV20-1 and TRBJ2-5; D is ambiguous. CDR1 and CDR2 from the germline V gene are DFQATT and SNEGSKA (reference sequence). The CDR3 is 14 amino acids. V was cut by 2 bases and J by 3 bases, with 13 bases left in between.

This clonotype was detected only a few times. V is TRBV5-1 and J is TRBJ2-5; D perhaps matches TRBD2 (5 bases). The CDR3 extends over 14 amino acids. Trimming pared 0 bases from V and 5 bases from J, leaving 11 bases between. Germline CDR1 and CDR2: SGHRS and YFSETQ. The CDR3 DNA reads as TGCGCCAGCAGCTTGGATCCGGGGTGGGAGACCCAGTACTTC. As protein: CASSLDPGWETQYF.

In this sample, this clonotype turned up a few times. This chain connects TRBV7-2 to TRBJ2-7; 13 bases fit TRBD2. The V gene end was trimmed by 5 bases and the J gene end by 4 bases; junction bases not matched to a gene: 5. Germline V gene lookup returns CDR1 SGHTA and CDR2 FQGNSA. The CDR3 consists of 15 residues. The CDR3 spells CASSRTSGSQYEQYF. CDR3 DNA: TGTGCCAGCAGCCGGACTAGCGGGAGTCAATACGAGCAGTACTTC. The full variable domain, completed using reference TRBV7-2 and TRBJ2-7, is GAGVSQSPSNKVTEKGKDVELRCDPISGHTALYWYRQSLGQGLEFLIYFQGNSAPDKSGLPSDRFSAERTGGSVSTLTIQRTQQEDSAVYLCASSRTSGSQYEQYFGPGTRLTVT.

The chain joins TRBV3-1 to TRBJ2-3; TRBD1 matches at 8 bases. V lost 0 bases, J lost 6 bases, and 23 bases stayed unmatched. The germline CDR1 and CDR2 sequences are LGHDT and YNNKEL (reference sequence). This CDR3 has 21 residues. The CDR3 DNA reads as TGTGCCAGCAGCCAAGACCTTACCGGGACAGGAGCCCTAACGGTGGTGGATACGCAGTATTTT. It is translated as CASSQDLTGTGALTVVDTQYF.

In this sample, this clonotype turned up a few times. The J gene is TRBJ2-7, the V gene TRBV29-1; TRBD2 might be the D (6 bases). The germline V and J ends were trimmed by 7 bases and 0 bases, with 16 bases remaining between them. From germline, CDR1 is SQVTM and CDR2 ANQGSEA. This CDR3 spans 14 amino acids. CDR3 region: CSAQGDGSSYEQYF. The CDR3 DNA is TGCAGCGCCCAGGGCGACGGGAGCTCCTACGAGCAGTACTTC.

The V call is TRBV5-5, the J call TRBJ2-2; 11 nucleotides align to TRBD1. The CDR3 spans 16 residues. CDR1 and CDR2 from the germline V gene are SGHKS and YYEKEE (reference sequence). V trimming: 3 bases; J trimming: 1 base; junction bases outside the gene matches: 2. The CDR3 nucleotides are TGTGCCAGCAGCTCCGGGACAGGGGGGAACACCGGGGAGCTGTTTTTT. Translated, it gives CASSSGTGGNTGELFF.

J is TRBJ2-7 and V is TRBV20-1, with TRBD2 matching over 12 bases. The germline V gene has CDR1 DFQATT and CDR2 SNEGSKA (reference sequence). Trimming removed 4 bases from V and 7 bases from J; junction bases left unmatched: 11. This CDR3 contains 15 residues. CDR3 DNA sequence: TGCAGTGCTAACGGACTAGCGGGAACTTACAATGAGCAGTACTTC. Amino acid sequence: CSANGLAGTYNEQYF.

This clonotype was observed a handful of times. The genes are TRBV5-1 and TRBJ2-1, with 9 bases that match TRBD2. Germline CDR1 is SGHRS and CDR2 is YFSETQ. The ends lost 4 bases at V and 5 bases at J; junction bases unmatched: 10. The CDR3 contains 16 residues. DNA of the CDR3: TGCGCCAGCAGCCCGTTGGGTGGCGGGAGGGACAATGAGCAGTTCTTC. This encodes CASSPLGGGRDNEQFF.

This clonotype showed up just a few times. The chain is built from TRBV6-5 and TRBJ2-7; D gene uncertain. V was cut by 2 bases and J by 4 bases, with 12 bases left in between. This CDR3 has 14 residues. CDR1 and CDR2 from the germline V gene are MNHEY and SVGAGI. The CDR3, as DNA: TGTGCCAGCAGTTACGATCAAGGACCTTACGAGCAGTACTTC. Translated, it gives CASSYDQGPYEQYF.

This clonotype was seen a single time. This rearrangement joins TRBV7-6 to TRBJ2-1; D might be TRBD1 (5 bases). The germline V gene encodes CDR1 SGHVS and CDR2 FNYEAQ. Trimming stripped 3 bases from V and 10 bases from J, with 10 bases between. The CDR3 covers 12 residues. Written as DNA, the CDR3 is TGTGCCAGCAGCTTTAGCCCAGGGGAGCAGTTCTTC. Translated, it gives CASSFSPGEQFF.

V gene TRBV29-1 combines with J gene TRBJ2-3, with D tentatively TRBD1 (5 bases). The length of the CDR3 is 15 residues. Trimming took 7 bases from V and 0 from J, leaving 17 bases between them. Looked up from germline, CDR1 is SQVTM and CDR2 is ANQGSEA. The CDR3 nucleotides are TGCAGCGGGGGATCGACAGCAACTAGCACAGATACGCAGTATTTT. Its protein product is CSGGSTATSTDTQYF.

In its sample, this clonotype was seen a few times. The chain is built from TRBV4-2 and TRBJ1-5; 7 bases line up with TRBD1. The junction had 0 bases not matched to a gene; V was cut back by 1 base and J by 0 bases. The CDR3 loop spans 15 amino acids. From germline, CDR1 is LGHNA and CDR2 YNFKEQ. The CDR3 loop is CASSQGDSSNQPQHF. Written as DNA, the CDR3 is TGTGCCAGCAGCCAAGGGGACAGTAGCAATCAGCCCCAGCATTTT.

This clonotype was picked up a small number of times. The CDR3 nucleotides read TGTGCCAGCAGTGACCATACCGGGCAGCCCCAGCATTTT. It codes for CASSDHTGQPQHF. This chain joins TRBV25-1 and TRBJ1-5; the D is unclear. Germline V gene data show CDR1 as MGHDK and CDR2 as SYGVNS. Deletions cut 3 bases from V and 7 bases from J, with 10 bases between. The CDR3 is 13 residues long.

This clonotype was detected a few times. This sequence joins TRBV20-1 and TRBJ2-5, with D perhaps TRBD2 (6 bases). This CDR3 region has 13 residues. The germline gives CDR1 DFQATT, CDR2 SNEGSKA (reference sequence). Trimming removed 6 bases from V and 5 bases from J, with 16 bases in between. CDR3 protein: CSATETGGETQYF. The CDR3 coding sequence is TGCAGTGCCACCGAAACTGGAGGGGAGACCCAGTACTTC.

This clonotype has more than one count but fewer than ten. This chain links TRBV29-1 with TRBJ1-2; D is undetermined. The germline V and J ends were trimmed by 4 bases and 8 bases, with 23 bases remaining between them. Germline V lookup: CDR1 SQVTM, CDR2 ANQGSEA. This CDR3 comprises 15 residues. The chain's CDR3 is CSVGVPQLSFGGYTF. CDR3 in DNA: TGCAGCGTTGGGGTTCCACAGCTCTCCTTTGGGGGCTACACCTTC.

This clonotype occurred a few times. The chain carries TRBV11-1 and TRBJ2-3; D call uncertain. The germline V gene encodes CDR1 SGHAT and CDR2 FQDESV (reference sequence). The CDR3 has 15 amino acids. Trimming removed 5 bases from V and 4 bases from J, with 16 bases in between. As DNA, the CDR3 is TGTGCCAGCAGCCTTCGCGCCAGATCCGCAGATACGCAGTATTTT. This codes for CASSLRARSADTQYF.

The chain links TRBV3-1 to TRBJ1-2, with no clear D. The CDR3 runs 12 residues. CDR1 and CDR2 (germline): LGHDT, YNNKEL (reference sequence). The germline V and J ends were trimmed by 0 bases and 8 bases, with 7 bases remaining between them. DNA for the CDR3: TGTGCCAGCAGCCAAGATGGGCAGGGCTACACCTTC. It specifies CASSQDGQGYTF.

The chain has TRBV6-1 and TRBJ1-1; D gene ambiguous. This CDR3 contains 13 residues. Looked up from germline, CDR1 is MNHNS and CDR2 is SASEGT. With 3 bases removed from V and 3 bases from J, the gap between germline ends came to 8 bases. CDR3 amino acids: CASSDQADTEAFF. As DNA, the CDR3 is TGTGCCAGCAGTGATCAGGCGGACACTGAAGCTTTCTTT.

The chain recombines TRBV7-8 with TRBJ1-6, with 8 nucleotides matching TRBD1. The CDR3 consists of 16 residues. The germline CDR1 and CDR2 sequences are SGHVS and FQNEAQ. After removal of 1 base from V and 9 bases from J, the junction contained 8 bases not matched to a gene. Here the CDR3 DNA reads TGTGCCAGCAGCTTAGTGATCCGGACAGGGAGTTCACCCCTCCACTTT. This encodes CASSLVIRTGSSPLHF.

The chain employs TRBV20-1 and TRBJ2-3, with TRBD2 matching 10 bases. V was pared by 5 bases and J by 4 bases, with 6 bases of the junction left unmatched. The CDR3 extends over 14 amino acids. Germline V lookup: CDR1 DFQATT, CDR2 SNEGSKA (reference sequence). The DNA for the CDR3 is TGCAGTGCTCCCCTAGCGGGAGCAGCAGATACGCAGTATTTT. Amino acid sequence: CSAPLAGAADTQYF.

This clonotype came up many times. The DNA of the CDR3 is TGTGCCAGCAGACCCCCGGGACGGTTTTACGGATCGGACGAGCAGTACTTC. Translation gives CASRPPGRFYGSDEQYF. The rearrangement uses TRBV6-2 or TRBV6-3 and TRBJ2-7, with D perhaps matching TRBD1 or TRBD2 (5 bases each). Germline V gives CDR1 MNHEY, CDR2 SVGEGT. The V end lost 6 bases, the J end lost 5 bases, and 26 bases lay between the germline ends. The CDR3 sequence is 17 residues long.

This clonotype was picked up a small number of times. The V call is TRBV20-1, the J call TRBJ2-1; TRBD2 matches at 10 bases. V was clipped by 1 base and J by 9 bases; unmatched bases: 6. From germline, CDR1 is DFQATT and CDR2 SNEGSKA (reference sequence). CDR3 length equals 14 residues. CDR3 sequence (DNA): TGCAGTGCTAGAGGTCTAGCGGGAGTAGTTGAGCAGTTCTTC. This gives the protein CSARGLAGVVEQFF.